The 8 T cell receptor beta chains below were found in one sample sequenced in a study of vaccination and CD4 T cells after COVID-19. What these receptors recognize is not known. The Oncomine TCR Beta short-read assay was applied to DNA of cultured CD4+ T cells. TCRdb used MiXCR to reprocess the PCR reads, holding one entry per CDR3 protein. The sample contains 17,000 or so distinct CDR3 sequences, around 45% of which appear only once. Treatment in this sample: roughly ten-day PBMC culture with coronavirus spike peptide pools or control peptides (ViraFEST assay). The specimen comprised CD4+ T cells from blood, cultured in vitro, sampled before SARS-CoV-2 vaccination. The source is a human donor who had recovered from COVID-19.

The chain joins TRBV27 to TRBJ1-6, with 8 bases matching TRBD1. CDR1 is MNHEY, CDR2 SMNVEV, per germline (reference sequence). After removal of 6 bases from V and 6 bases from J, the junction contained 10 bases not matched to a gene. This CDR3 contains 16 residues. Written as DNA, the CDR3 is TGTGCCAGCAGGCCGGCCGGGACAGGCCTTAATTCACCCCTCCACTTT. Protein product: CASRPAGTGLNSPLHF.

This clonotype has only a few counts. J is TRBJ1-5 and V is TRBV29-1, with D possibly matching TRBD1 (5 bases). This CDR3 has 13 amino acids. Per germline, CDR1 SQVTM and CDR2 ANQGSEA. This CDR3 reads CSVQQGLNQPQHF. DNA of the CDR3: TGCAGTGTCCAGCAGGGCCTAAATCAGCCCCAGCATTTT.

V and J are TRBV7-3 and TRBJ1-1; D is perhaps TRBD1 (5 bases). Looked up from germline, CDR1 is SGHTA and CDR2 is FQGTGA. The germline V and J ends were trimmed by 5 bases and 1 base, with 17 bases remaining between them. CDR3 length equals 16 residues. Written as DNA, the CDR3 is TGTGCCAGCAGCGACACCGGGGGGGGGAGGAACACTGAAGCTTTCTTT. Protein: CASSDTGGGRNTEAFF.

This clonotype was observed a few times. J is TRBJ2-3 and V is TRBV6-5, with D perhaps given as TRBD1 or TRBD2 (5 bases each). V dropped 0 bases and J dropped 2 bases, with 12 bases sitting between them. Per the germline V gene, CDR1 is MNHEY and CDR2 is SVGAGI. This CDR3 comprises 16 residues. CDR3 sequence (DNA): TGTGCCAGCAGTTACTCCATAATCGGGGCCACAGATACGCAGTATTTT. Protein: CASSYSIIGATDTQYF.

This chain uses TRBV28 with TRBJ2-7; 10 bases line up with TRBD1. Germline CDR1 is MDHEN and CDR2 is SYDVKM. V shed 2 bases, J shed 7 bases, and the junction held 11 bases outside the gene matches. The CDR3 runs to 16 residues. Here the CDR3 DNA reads TGTGCCAGCAGTTTACCATCGACAGGGGGCGCGCTTGAGCAGTACTTC. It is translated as CASSLPSTGGALEQYF.

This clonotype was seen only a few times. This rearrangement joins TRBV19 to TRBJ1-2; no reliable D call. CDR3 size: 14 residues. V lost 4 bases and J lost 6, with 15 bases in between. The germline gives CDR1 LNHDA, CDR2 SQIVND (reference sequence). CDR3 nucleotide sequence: TGTGCCAGTAGTAATCCGGGTGGGAAAGATGGCTACACCTTC. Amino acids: CASSNPGGKDGYTF.

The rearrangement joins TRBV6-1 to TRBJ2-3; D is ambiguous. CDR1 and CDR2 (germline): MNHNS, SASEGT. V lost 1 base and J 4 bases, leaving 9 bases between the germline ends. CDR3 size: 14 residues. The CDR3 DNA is TGTGCCAGCAGTGAAGGAAGGGCCGCAGATACGCAGTATTTT. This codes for CASSEGRAADTQYF.

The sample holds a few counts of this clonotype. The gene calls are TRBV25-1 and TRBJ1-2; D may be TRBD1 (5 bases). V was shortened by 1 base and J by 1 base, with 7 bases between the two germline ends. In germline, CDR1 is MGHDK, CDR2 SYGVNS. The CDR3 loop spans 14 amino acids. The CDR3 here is CASSEFGGNYGYTF. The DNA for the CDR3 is TGTGCCAGCAGTGAATTCGGGGGTAACTATGGCTACACCTTC.